Included here is one T cell receptor (beta chain) sequence, with context. The clone's antigen remains unknown. Within one base of it there is no much larger clone, and no base qualities were kept. TCRbeta CDR3 regions were amplified from genomic DNA by means of the immunoSEQ Assay, a bias-controlled multiplex PCR. The study's processing was this. Nucleated cell counts per sample were estimated from amplification of reference gene primers within the assay. To quantify the absolute abundance of each unique TCRbeta CDR3 rearrangement, sequence reads were collapsed and filtered. For each sample, productive Simpson clonality was calculated as the square root of Simpson's diversity index across productive rearrangements. In its TCRdb copy, this immuneACCESS table keeps in-frame sequences only and misses some clones. Where compared with another copy, unresolved V genes explain less than half of these, and the others have no known cause. That table gives V, J and clone size, and the DNA gave D and trimming. The sample has roughly 260,000 clones on record, approximately 90% of them singletons. The ten most abundant clones make up under 4.5% of the sample.

This sample was taken from a study of blood T cell repertoires in COVID-19 (dated by TCRdb to about 2020). Looking at the study overall: Samples covering the acute and convalescent phases of COVID-19 were provided by collaborators in the United States, Italy and Spain. The repertoires were released in a freely available public database intended as a resource for research on the immune response to SARS-CoV-2. The samples were drawn from two sources: the first 160 participants of the ongoing ImmuneRACE study, and 1,000 to 1,500 subjects contributed by 6 global collaborators. The prospective study material was composed of cDNA or gDNA derived from T cells, B-cell-depleted T cells, or PBMCs. Subjects who had been exposed to COVID-19, were actively infected with it, or had recovered from it provided the deeply sampled blood TCRbeta repertoires that made up the dataset. Nearly every sample came with metadata listing a de-identified subject ID, COVID-19 status, age in years and sex. Where available, HLA class I and class II types were taken from metadata supplied by the sample provider and were not determined by assay-based typing. Results and caveats for the whole study, not just this receptor: Clinical and demographic metadata were provided uncurated, with the amount varying by source and participant.

Another Seattle source contributed samples from volunteer blood donors who had recovered from COVID-19. Collaborating institutions collected whole blood in K2EDTA tubes following their own protocols. Collaborator samples were shipped for TCRbeta analysis as frozen whole blood, isolated PBMCs, or DNA extracted from either sample type. Source material: peripheral blood. The sequence derives from a man in his sixties who had recovered from COVID-19.

Read as DNA, the sequence is TGTGCCAGCAGCGCGACTAGCGGGCCCGTTGATACGCAGTATTTT. Translated, this gives CASSATSGPVDTQYF. The chain is made from TRBV7-2 and TRBJ2-3; 10 central nucleotides agree with TRBD2. The V end gives up 5 bases and the J end 6 bases, leaving 8 bases in the junction not matched to a gene. From a lookup of the germline V gene, CDR1 and CDR2 are SGHTA and FQGNSA. Its CDR3 holds 15 amino acids, cysteine through phenylalanine. The CDR3 DNA has 45 bases and is translated from base 1.